These 27 T cell receptor beta chains originate from one sample sequenced in a study of blood T cells in healthy people across ages. Together with a sample-barcoded 5' primer, a J-beta primer mix was included in a second PCR lasting roughly 6 to 12 cycles. TCRdb re-analysed the 5' RACE reads in MiXCR, keeping a single row per CDR3 protein. The sample includes hundreds of thousands of distinct CDR3 sequences, about 30% of them seen just once. The specimen sequenced was blood. All receptors come from a woman of 80 years or more in good health.

This clonotype was found many times. The genes are TRBV5-5 and TRBJ1-1; D ambiguous. Germline V lookup: CDR1 SGHKS, CDR2 YYEKEE (reference sequence). Trimming took off 0 bases at V and 1 base at J, with 7 bases between the two ends. There are 14 residues in the CDR3. CDR3 coding DNA: TGTGCCAGCAGCTTGGCTGGGGAGAACACTGAAGCTTTCTTT. Protein: CASSLAGENTEAFF.

To note about this clonotype: At one end, the junction sequence differs from germline, possibly due to a read error. The chain uses TRBV4-3 and TRBJ1-2, with D perhaps TRBD1 (5 bases). The CDR3 extends over 16 amino acids. Per germline, CDR1 LGHNA and CDR2 YSLEER. The DNA for the CDR3 is TGCGTCAGCAGCCAAGAGCTGGACCGACAGCTCTATGGCTACACCTTC. This encodes CVSSQELDRQLYGYTF.

This clonotype was counted many times. The V and J genes are TRBV20-1 and TRBJ1-2, with D tentatively TRBD1 (6 bases). This CDR3 is 14 amino acids long. Deletions cut 5 bases from V and 2 bases from J, with 15 bases between. CDR1 DFQATT and CDR2 SNEGSKA come from the germline V gene (reference sequence). This CDR3 is CSALRTDQNYGYTF. As DNA, the CDR3 is TGCAGTGCTCTTCGGACAGATCAAAACTATGGCTACACCTTC.

The rearrangement joins TRBV6-2 or TRBV6-3 to TRBJ2-4; TRBD1 agrees at 8 bases. The assigned J gene may be wrong: the sequence end matches TRBJ2-7 better. The CDR3 extends over 15 amino acids. CDR1 MNHEY and CDR2 SVGEGT come from the germline V gene. CDR3 sequence reads: CASSYSPGGFYEQYF. DNA for the CDR3: TGTGCCAGCAGTTACTCGCCAGGGGGCTTCTACGAGCAGTACTTC.

The CDR3 nucleotides are TGTGCAAGTCGCCTACTAGCGGGGGAGGAAGAAGAGACCCAGTACTTC. This codes for CASRLLAGEEEETQYF. V usage is TRBV12-2 and J usage is TRBJ2-5; the D call in the table, TRBD2, was not verified against the DNA. TRBV12-2 is deemed a pseudogene. This CDR3 comprises 16 residues.

This chain uses TRBV20-1 with TRBJ2-5; no firm D call. Germline lookup yields CDR1 DFQATT and CDR2 SNEGSKA (reference sequence). V was trimmed by 6 bases and J by 5 bases, leaving 16 bases between them. This CDR3 is built from 13 residues. The CDR3 is CSAPGWIQETQYF. The CDR3, as DNA: TGCAGTGCCCCAGGCTGGATCCAGGAGACCCAGTACTTC.

This clonotype was found many times. This chain uses TRBV7-2 with TRBJ1-2, with a weak D call TRBD1 (5 bases). CDR1 is SGHTA and CDR2 is FQGNSA in the germline V gene. The CDR3 runs to 20 residues. V lost 5 bases and J lost 0, with 28 bases in between. CDR3 sequence (DNA): TGTGCCAGCAGCCGAAAATTAACTAAACCCACTCAGGGAGCTAACTATGGCTACACCTTC. Its translation is CASSRKLTKPTQGANYGYTF.

This clonotype was detected many times. This chain links TRBV10-3 with TRBJ2-5; a weak D match, TRBD1 (6 bases). V was shortened by 6 bases and J by 4 bases, with 18 bases between the two germline ends. Germline CDR1 ENHRY, CDR2 SYGVKD. This CDR3 comprises 15 residues. DNA of the CDR3: TGTGCCATCAGCCCCGCAGTGGGGGCGGGAGAGACCCAGTACTTC. This sequence encodes CAISPAVGAGETQYF.

V and J are TRBV6-1 and TRBJ2-3, with TRBD1 as a possible D gene (5 bases). V lost 2 bases and J lost 6, with 15 bases in between. Germline V CDR1 and CDR2: MNHNS, SASEGT. This CDR3 spans 15 amino acids. The CDR3 spells CASSESLGPRDTQYF. CDR3 DNA: TGTGCCAGCAGTGAAAGTTTGGGGCCTAGGGATACGCAGTATTTT.

This clonotype appeared many times. This sequence joins TRBV25-1 and TRBJ1-2, with D unresolved. Trimming removed 8 bases from V and 8 bases from J, with 12 bases in between. The CDR3 totals 11 residues. Germline values: CDR1 MGHDK, CDR2 SYGVNS. The CDR3 is CASSTWRGYTF. In DNA form, the CDR3 reads TGTGCCAGCTCTACTTGGAGGGGCTACACCTTC.

This clonotype was found a few times. V gene TRBV27 combines with J gene TRBJ2-1; TRBD1 matches 7 bases. The CDR3 is made up of 14 amino acids. CDR1 and CDR2 from the germline V gene are MNHEY and SMNVEV (reference sequence). V trimming: 3 bases; J trimming: 8 bases; junction bases outside the gene matches: 7. The CDR3 protein is CASSLGQPRDEQFF. CDR3 DNA sequence: TGTGCCAGCAGTTTGGGACAGCCGAGAGATGAGCAGTTCTTC.

This chain uses TRBV20-1 with TRBJ2-3; the match to TRBD2 covers 12 bases. This CDR3 is built from 14 residues. With V trimmed by 3 bases and J by 3 bases, 1 base remained unmatched. The germline V gene encodes CDR1 DFQATT and CDR2 SNEGSKA (reference sequence). The CDR3 DNA sequence: TGCAGTGCTAGGGGGACTAGCGGGACAGATACGCAGTATTTT. Residues: CSARGTSGTDTQYF.

This clonotype has ten or more counts. The chain joins TRBV5-1 to TRBJ2-6; 10 bases map to TRBD2. CDR3 length: 19 amino acids. CDR1 is SGHRS and CDR2 is YFSETQ in the germline V gene. The ends lost 0 bases at V and 0 bases at J; junction bases unmatched: 6. CDR3: CASSLALAGGFSGANVLTF. The CDR3 DNA reads as TGCGCCAGCAGCTTGGCCTTAGCGGGGGGATTCTCTGGGGCCAACGTCCTGACTTTC.

There are many counts of this clonotype. In DNA form, the CDR3 reads TGTGCCATCAGTTCCGTAGGGGGGCTGGCCACTGAAGCTTTCTTT. It codes for CAISSVGGLATEAFF. J is TRBJ1-1 and V is TRBV10-3, with D possibly matching TRBD1 (6 bases). Germline V gene data show CDR1 as ENHRY and CDR2 as SYGVKD. V was trimmed by 5 bases and J by 4 bases, leaving 17 bases between them. This CDR3 is built from 15 residues.

This clonotype was found many times. The J gene is TRBJ2-3, the V gene TRBV6-5; TRBD1 is a possible D gene (5 bases). Germline-derived CDR1 and CDR2 are MNHEY and SVGAGI. Trimming took 6 bases from V and 4 from J, leaving 11 bases between them. This CDR3 spans 13 amino acids. The chain's CDR3 is CASSQAGPDTQYF. In nucleotides, the CDR3 is TGTGCCAGCAGCCAGGCAGGGCCAGATACGCAGTATTTT.

The chain uses TRBV30 and TRBJ2-7; possibly TRBD2 for D (6 bases). The CDR3 covers 15 residues. The V end lost 1 base, the J end lost 7 bases, and 20 bases lay between the germline ends. Germline V CDR1 and CDR2: GTSNPN, SVGIG (reference sequence). The CDR3 nucleotides read TGTGCCTGGAGTGCACCCTGGACGGGGGTGAGGGAGCAGTACTTC. This translates into CAWSAPWTGVREQYF.

This clonotype was picked up many times. The chain couples TRBV7-2 to TRBJ2-5; maybe TRBD1 (5 bases). Germline V gives CDR1 SGHTA, CDR2 FQGNSA. Trimming cost V 1 base and J 2 bases, with 17 bases left between them. The CDR3 loop spans 17 amino acids. The CDR3 reads CASSLEAQGWGQETQYF. DNA for the CDR3: TGTGCCAGCAGCTTAGAAGCCCAGGGCTGGGGACAAGAGACCCAGTACTTC.

The chain combines TRBV18 with TRBJ2-5; 11 positions match TRBD2. The CDR3 spans 16 residues. Looked up from germline, CDR1 is KGHSH and CDR2 is LQKENI. Losses at the gene ends were 3 bases for V and 2 bases for J; bases not matched to a gene: 5. The CDR3 protein is CASSPIRTSGQETQYF. CDR3 nucleotide sequence: TGTGCCAGCTCACCGATTCGGACTAGCGGGCAAGAGACCCAGTACTTC.

This clonotype was detected only a few times. This chain uses TRBV12-3 or TRBV12-4 with TRBJ2-2; D might be TRBD1 or TRBD2, each matching 5 bases. V gave up 5 bases and J gave up 0 bases, with 13 bases separating them. This CDR3 contains 16 residues. CDR3 loop: CASSEPGRSNTGELFF. In DNA, the CDR3 is TGTGCCAGCAGTGAGCCGGGACGGTCGAACACCGGGGAGCTGTTTTTT.

This clonotype was recorded at least ten times. The chain is built from TRBV29-1 and TRBJ1-2; TRBD1 matches at 7 bases. This CDR3 is built from 16 residues. V dropped 6 bases and J dropped 0; count of bases not matched to a gene: 13. CDR1 and CDR2 (germline): SQVTM, ANQGSEA. The CDR3 region is CSVQGDSLLANYGYTF. CDR3 DNA: TGCAGCGTCCAAGGGGACAGCCTTTTAGCTAACTATGGCTACACCTTC. Full variable domain (outside the CDR3, taken from reference TRBV29-1 and TRBJ1-2): SAVISQKPSRDICQRGTSLTIQCQVDSQVTMMFWYRQQPGQSLTLIATANQGSEATYESGFVIDKFPISRPNLTFSTLTVSNMSPEDSSIYLCSVQGDSLLANYGYTFGSGTRLTVV.

This clonotype has at least ten counts. The CDR3 DNA sequence: TGTGCCAGCAGTGACCCCACGGGGGGTCCTACAGATACGCAGTATTTT. Translating it yields CASSDPTGGPTDTQYF. The chain couples TRBV25-1 to TRBJ2-3; 7 nucleotides align to TRBD2. This CDR3 has 16 residues. Trimming at V came to 3 bases and at J to 3 bases, leaving 9 bases not matched to a gene. Germline CDR1 and CDR2: MGHDK and SYGVNS.

This clonotype was observed many times. The V gene is TRBV4-3, the J gene TRBJ2-5, with D perhaps TRBD1 (5 bases). The CDR3 is 15 amino acids. V was trimmed by 1 base and J by 2 bases, leaving 11 bases between them. Germline lookup yields CDR1 LGHNA and CDR2 YSLEER. The CDR3 spells CASSQGQIGQETQYF. The CDR3, as DNA: TGCGCCAGCAGCCAAGGACAGATTGGGCAAGAGACCCAGTACTTC.

The chain employs TRBV2 and TRBJ1-5, with a possible D match to TRBD1 (6 bases). Per the germline V gene, CDR1 is SNHLY and CDR2 is FYNNEI. V shed 8 bases and J shed 2 bases, with 16 bases lying between them. The CDR3 spans 15 residues. CDR3 loop: CASLQGGQRNQPQHF. The DNA of the CDR3 is TGTGCCAGCCTACAAGGAGGACAGCGCAATCAGCCCCAGCATTTT.

This chain uses TRBV20-1 with TRBJ2-3, with TRBD2 matching over 10 bases. CDR1 DFQATT and CDR2 SNEGSKA come from the germline V gene (reference sequence). This CDR3 region has 16 residues. V trimming: 1 base; J trimming: 3 bases; junction bases outside the gene matches: 7. CDR3 amino acids: CSARAAGLAFTDTQYF. The CDR3 bases are TGCAGTGCTAGAGCGGCGGGACTAGCGTTTACAGATACGCAGTATTTT.

This clonotype was counted ten times or more. This sequence joins TRBV20-1 and TRBJ2-3; 9 bases are a match to TRBD2. V was pared by 3 bases and J by 1 base, with 2 bases of the junction left unmatched. From germline, CDR1 is DFQATT and CDR2 SNEGSKA (reference sequence). There are 14 residues in the CDR3. The CDR3 is CSASTSGRTDTQYF. The DNA for the CDR3 is TGCAGTGCTAGTACTAGCGGGCGCACAGATACGCAGTATTTT.

This clonotype showed up many times. At one boundary the junction diverges from the germline segment, which might be a read error. This chain joins TRBV12-3 or TRBV12-4 and TRBJ2-3, with D unclear. The CDR3 runs 15 residues. CDR3: CASSLDGPSTDTQYF. The CDR3 nucleotides read TGCGCCAGCAGCCTCGACGGACCTAGCACAGATACGCAGTATTTT.

In this sample, this clonotype turned up a few times. The chain joins TRBV11-2 to TRBJ1-4; TRBD1 is a possible D gene (5 bases). The germline V and J ends were trimmed by 5 bases and 8 bases, with 18 bases remaining between them. The germline V gene encodes CDR1 SGHAT and CDR2 FQNNGV. This CDR3 is built from 15 residues. CDR3 DNA sequence: TGTGCCAGCAGCGTTGGGGCGTGGAGGGCGGAAAAACTGTTTTTT. It encodes CASSVGAWRAEKLFF. The variable domain in full, with the rest retrieved from reference TRBV11-2 and TRBJ1-4, is EAGVAQSPRYKIIEKRQSVAFWCNPISGHATLYWYQQILGQGPKLLIQFQNNGVVDDSQLPKDRFSAERLKGVDSTLKIQPAKLEDSAVYLCASSVGAWRAEKLFFGSGTQLSVL.